This T cell receptor beta chain was found in a study of blood T cell repertoires in COVID-19. The overall study: Sources were T cells, B-cell-depleted T cells, or PBMCs; the material itself was cDNA or gDNA.

Participants were aged 18 to 89 years, lived in about 26 US areas, and enrolled virtually. Cohorts were assigned according to the clinical history that participants reported. In the original processing: Estimation of nucleated cell counts was performed using reference gene primer amplification. TCRdb's table, derived via immunoSEQ multiplex PCR, lists solely in-frame clones and lacks some. V and J calls and clone size follow that table, whereas D and trimming were derived from the DNA. The table records 150,000 to 200,000 clones, about four fifths of them present only once. The sample taken for sequencing was PBMCs or T cells enriched from blood (not recorded which). This TCR derives from a woman aged 55-69 years who had recovered from COVID-19.

As DNA, the CDR3 is TGCGCCAGCAGTCGAGGGGGCGGTCAGCCCCAGCATTTT. Protein product: CASSRGGGQPQHF. The rearrangement joins TRBV5-1 to TRBJ1-5; TRBD1 matches at 7 bases. This CDR3 has 13 amino acids. The V gene end was trimmed by 5 bases and the J gene end by 6 bases; junction bases not matched to a gene: 5. CDR1 and CDR2 (germline): SGHRS, YFSETQ.